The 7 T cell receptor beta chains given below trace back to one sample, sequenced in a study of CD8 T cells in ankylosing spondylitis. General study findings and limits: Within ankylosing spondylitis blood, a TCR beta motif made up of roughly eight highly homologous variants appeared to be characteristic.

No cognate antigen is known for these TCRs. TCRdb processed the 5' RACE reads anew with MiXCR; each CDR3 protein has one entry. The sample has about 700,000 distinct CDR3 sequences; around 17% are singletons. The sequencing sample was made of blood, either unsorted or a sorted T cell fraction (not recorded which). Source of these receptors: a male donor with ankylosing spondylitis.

The CDR3 DNA sequence: TGTGCCAGCAGTTTGTGGGCAGATCACGGCACTGAAGCTTTCTTT. Translating it yields CASSLWADHGTEAFF. V gene TRBV27 combines with J gene TRBJ1-1; D ambiguous. Trimming stripped 3 bases from V and 4 bases from J, with 15 bases between. The CDR3 length is 15 residues. Germline V gene lookup returns CDR1 MNHEY and CDR2 SMNVEV (reference sequence).

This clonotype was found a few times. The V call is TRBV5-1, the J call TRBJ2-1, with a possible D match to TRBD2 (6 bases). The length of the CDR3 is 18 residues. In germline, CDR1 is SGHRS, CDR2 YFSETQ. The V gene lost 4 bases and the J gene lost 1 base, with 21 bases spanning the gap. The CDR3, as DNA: TGCGCCAGCAGCCTAATCCCCCCTTCTAGCGATTCCTACAATGAGCAGTTCTTC. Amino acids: CASSLIPPSSDSYNEQFF.

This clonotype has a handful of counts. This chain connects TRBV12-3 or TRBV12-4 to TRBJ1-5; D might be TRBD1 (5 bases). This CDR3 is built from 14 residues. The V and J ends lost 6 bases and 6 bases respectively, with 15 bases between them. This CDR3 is CASSLGPSSQPQHF. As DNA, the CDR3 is TGTGCCAGCAGCTTGGGGCCTTCCTCTCAGCCCCAGCATTTT.

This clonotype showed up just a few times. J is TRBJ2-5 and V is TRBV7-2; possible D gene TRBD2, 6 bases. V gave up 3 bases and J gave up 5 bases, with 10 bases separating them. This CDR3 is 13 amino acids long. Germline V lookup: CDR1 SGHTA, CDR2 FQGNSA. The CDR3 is CASSFTAGETQYF. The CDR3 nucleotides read TGTGCCAGCAGCTTCACAGCGGGCGAGACCCAGTACTTC.

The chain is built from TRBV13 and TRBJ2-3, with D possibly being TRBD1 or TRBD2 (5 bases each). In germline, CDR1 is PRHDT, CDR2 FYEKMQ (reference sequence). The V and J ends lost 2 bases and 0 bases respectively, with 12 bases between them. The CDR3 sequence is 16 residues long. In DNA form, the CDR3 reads TGTGCCAGCAGCTTACTCCGGGACCCAAGCACAGATACGCAGTATTTT. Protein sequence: CASSLLRDPSTDTQYF.

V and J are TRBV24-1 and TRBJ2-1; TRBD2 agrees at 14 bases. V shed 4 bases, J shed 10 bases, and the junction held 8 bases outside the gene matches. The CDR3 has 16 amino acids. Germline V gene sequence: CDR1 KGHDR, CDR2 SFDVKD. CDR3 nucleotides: TGTGCCACCAGTGACCCGACTAGCGGGAGGGCCTACGAGCAGTTCTTC. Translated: CATSDPTSGRAYEQFF.

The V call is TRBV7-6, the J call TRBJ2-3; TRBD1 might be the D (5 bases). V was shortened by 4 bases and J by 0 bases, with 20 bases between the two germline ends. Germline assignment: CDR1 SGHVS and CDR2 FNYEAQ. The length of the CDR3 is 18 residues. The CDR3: CASSSPVRGILSTDTQYF. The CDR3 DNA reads TGTGCCAGCAGCTCGCCTGTTAGGGGAATACTGAGCACAGATACGCAGTATTTT.